Each of the 25 T cell receptor beta chains below was sequenced from the same sample in a study of Graves' ophthalmopathy and Graves' hyperthyroidism. Using RNA transcripts, the TCR beta CDR3 regions were amplified. First-round RT-PCR relied on HTBI primers, and a second-round multiplex PCR came next. TCRdb reanalysed the multiplex PCR reads using MiXCR and keeps one entry per CDR3 protein. The sample lists roughly 500,000 distinct CDR3 sequences, roughly 14% occurring once. The sequencing sample was made of blood. Receptor source: a young woman with Graves' ophthalmopathy.

This clonotype appeared many times. The chain combines TRBV28 with TRBJ2-7; the D is unclear. V dropped 2 bases and J dropped 0 bases, with 14 bases sitting between them. CDR3 length equals 16 residues. Germline loops: CDR1 MDHEN, CDR2 SYDVKM. CDR3 residues: CASSLTTQKPSYEQYF. The CDR3 coding sequence is TGTGCCAGCAGTTTAACGACCCAGAAACCCTCCTACGAGCAGTACTTC.

V is TRBV12-3 or TRBV12-4 and J is TRBJ1-2, with unresolved D. CDR3 length: 14 residues. V lost 6 bases to trimming and J lost 2 bases, with 13 bases between them. The DNA of the CDR3 is TGTGCCAGCAGGGCCAGCGGGGTAAACTATGGCTACACCTTC. Translated: CASRASGVNYGYTF.

This clonotype was recorded many times. The V call is TRBV5-6, the J call TRBJ2-6; maybe TRBD2 (5 bases). Trimming removed 1 base at V and 4 bases at J, with 18 bases between. The CDR3 is made up of 18 amino acids. Looked up from germline, CDR1 is SGHDT and CDR2 is YYEEEE. The CDR3 is CASSLLFERRRGANVLTF. The DNA for the CDR3 is TGTGCCAGCAGCTTGTTGTTTGAACGGAGGCGGGGGGCCAACGTCCTGACTTTC.

This clonotype was observed many times. The rearrangement joins TRBV6-1 to TRBJ2-6; no clear D. Germline V gives CDR1 MNHNS, CDR2 SASEGT. The CDR3 is 16 residues long. Trimming removed 2 bases at V and 0 bases at J, with 8 bases between. The CDR3 DNA is TGTGCCAGCAGTGAATTTGTAAGCTCTGGGGCCAACGTCCTGACTTTC. It encodes CASSEFVSSGANVLTF.

This clonotype showed up many times. The chain has TRBV4-1 and TRBJ2-5; D unclear. From germline, CDR1 is MGHRA and CDR2 YSYEKL. This CDR3 region has 13 residues. Trimming stripped 0 bases from V and 5 bases from J, with 7 bases between. The CDR3 coding sequence is TGCGCCAGCAGCCAAGAGCGGTTGGAGACCCAGTACTTC. Protein sequence: CASSQERLETQYF.

This clonotype was seen ten or more times. V and J are TRBV6-1 and TRBJ2-5, with D maybe TRBD2 (5 bases). The V end lost 4 bases, the J end lost 4 bases, and 16 bases lay between the germline ends. Germline CDR1 reads MNHNS; CDR2 reads SASEGT. The CDR3 covers 15 residues. The DNA for the CDR3 is TGTGCCAGCAGTGGTCTCATAGGGAGTACAGAGACCCAGTACTTC. Translation: CASSGLIGSTETQYF.

This clonotype has a count of ten or more. The chain combines TRBV28 with TRBJ1-2; the match to TRBD1 covers 7 bases. Trimming at V came to 6 bases and at J to 4 bases, leaving 5 bases not matched to a gene. Germline V gene lookup returns CDR1 MDHEN and CDR2 SYDVKM. This CDR3 is built from 13 residues. Written as DNA, the CDR3 is TGTGCCAGCAGGCCGGACAGGTCCTATGGCTACACCTTC. Translating it yields CASRPDRSYGYTF.

Details on this clonotype: Sequence at one end of the junction differs from germline and may be a read error. The chain couples TRBV6-1 to TRBJ2-2; TRBD1 is a possible D gene (7 bases). This CDR3 comprises 17 residues. Germline CDR1 is MNHNS and CDR2 is SASEGT. CDR3 coding DNA: TGTGCCAGCAGTCTCACAAGCAGGGGGGTCGTTACCGGGGAGGTGTTTTTT. Its protein product is CASSLTSRGVVTGEVFF.

A word on this clonotype: A much bigger clone sits one base away, suggesting this may be a read error. The chain links TRBV29-1 to TRBJ1-2, with D maybe TRBD1 (5 bases). Germline assignment: CDR1 SQVTM and CDR2 ANQGSEA. There are 12 residues in the CDR3. The CDR3 DNA reads TGCAGCGTCGCGGGGGGTGACTATAGCTACACCTTC. This gives the protein CSVAGGDYSYTF.

This clonotype showed up just once. One base away lies a much larger clone, so this may be a sequencing read error. The final CDR3 position lacks the conserved phenylalanine or tryptophan, pointing to a likely read error. The chain joins TRBV10-3 to TRBJ1-1; weak D call: TRBD1 (5 bases). Germline CDR1 is ENHRY and CDR2 is SYGVKD. The CDR3 totals 16 residues. The V and J ends lost 2 bases and 0 bases respectively, with 13 bases between them. The CDR3 spells CAISEPRVGMNTEAFY. CDR3 sequence (DNA): TGTGCCATCAGTGAGCCCAGGGTGGGGATGAACACTGAAGCTTTCTAT.

There are a few counts of this clonotype. This could be a read error, since a much larger clone is one nucleotide away. The rearrangement joins TRBV4-1 to TRBJ2-7, with 9 nucleotides matching TRBD1. Germline V gene lookup returns CDR1 MGHRA and CDR2 YSYEKL. The CDR3 spans 15 residues. With 0 bases clipped from V and 5 bases from J, the junction kept 5 bases outside the gene matches. CDR3 bases: TGCGCCAGCAGCCAAGACTGGACAGGGGACGACGAGCAGTACTTC. Translating it yields CASSQDWTGDDEQYF.

V usage is TRBV28 and J usage is TRBJ2-5, with TRBD2 matching over 12 bases. J gave up 1 base and V 5 bases, and 5 bases lay outside the gene matches. The germline V gene has CDR1 MDHEN and CDR2 SYDVKM. The CDR3 has 16 residues. The CDR3 nucleotides are TGTGCCAGCAGTAGATCTAGCGGGGGGGTCCAAGAGACCCAGTACTTC. Translation: CASSRSSGGVQETQYF.

This clonotype was counted between two and nine times. This chain joins TRBV15 and TRBJ2-7; D is undetermined. The CDR3 has 13 residues. Trimming removed 0 bases from V and 4 bases from J, with 7 bases in between. Germline assignment: CDR1 LNHNV and CDR2 YYDKDF (reference sequence). CDR3 coding DNA: TGTGCCACCAGCAGAGAGGCGGAATACGAGCAGTACTTC. This gives the protein CATSREAEYEQYF.

This clonotype has at least ten counts. The V gene is TRBV2, the J gene TRBJ2-7; 8 nucleotides line up with TRBD2. The CDR3 loop spans 15 amino acids. Germline CDR1 SNHLY, CDR2 FYNNEI. The trim removed 6 bases at V and 5 bases at J, leaving 12 bases unmatched. The CDR3 DNA reads TGTGCCAGCAGCGTATGGGCACGGGGGGGCCACGAGCAGTACTTC. It encodes CASSVWARGGHEQYF.

This clonotype was observed at least ten times. The J gene is TRBJ1-5, the V gene TRBV24-1; weak D call: TRBD1 (6 bases). The CDR3 contains 16 residues. CDR1 is KGHDR, CDR2 SFDVKD, per germline. Trimming removed 3 bases at V and 0 bases at J, with 11 bases between. CDR3 sequence (DNA): TGTGCCACCAGTGATGCGGACAGAGCTAGCAATCAGCCCCAGCATTTT. Its translation: CATSDADRASNQPQHF.

This clonotype has just a few counts. The rearrangement joins TRBV5-1 to TRBJ1-6; D is possibly TRBD1 (5 bases). V was pared by 3 bases and J by 7 bases, with 17 bases between. CDR1 is SGHRS, CDR2 YFSETQ, per germline. The CDR3 runs to 16 residues. CDR3 region: CASSSGPVEGNSPLHF. For the CDR3, the DNA is TGCGCCAGCAGCTCGGGACCGGTTGAGGGAAATTCACCCCTCCACTTT.

This clonotype was picked up a small number of times. Given a much more abundant clone one base away, this may be a read error. V and J are TRBV13 and TRBJ2-7; D gene unclear. In germline, CDR1 is PRHDT, CDR2 FYEKMQ (reference sequence). The CDR3 is 15 residues long. The CDR3 DNA reads TGTGCCAGCAGCTTAGTACCCAGTGCGCGTGGCGAGCAGCACTTC. It specifies CASSLVPSARGEQHF.

In its sample, this clonotype was seen many times. V is TRBV30 and J is TRBJ1-5; no definite D call. The germline V gene encodes CDR1 GTSNPN and CDR2 SVGIG (reference sequence). The CDR3 covers 13 residues. V was pared by 0 bases and J by 7 bases, with 10 bases between. The CDR3 is CAWSVSGEQPQHF. The CDR3 coding sequence is TGTGCCTGGAGTGTATCCGGGGAACAGCCCCAGCATTTT.

The V call is TRBV6-1, the J call TRBJ2-7, with 10 bases aligning to TRBD2. CDR1 is MNHNS and CDR2 is SASEGT in the germline V gene. Trimming cost V 4 bases and J 4 bases; bases outside gene matches: 10. The CDR3 totals 16 residues. Here the CDR3 reads CASSVDLAGALYEQYF. The DNA of the CDR3 is TGTGCCAGCAGTGTGGACCTAGCGGGAGCTTTGTACGAGCAGTACTTC.

This clonotype appeared many times. This chain joins TRBV9 and TRBJ1-5; D possibly corresponds to TRBD1 (5 bases). V was cut by 0 bases and J by 3 bases, with 7 bases left in between. This CDR3 has 14 residues. Germline loops: CDR1 SGDLS, CDR2 YYNGEE. The CDR3 protein is CASSVDGANQPQHF. In DNA form, the CDR3 reads TGTGCCAGCAGCGTAGACGGGGCCAATCAGCCCCAGCATTTT. Combining the CDR3 with reference TRBV9 and TRBJ1-5 gives the whole variable domain DSGVTQTPKHLITATGQRVTLRCSPRSGDLSVYWYQQSLDQGLQFLIQYYNGEERAKGNILERFSAQQFPDLHSELNLSSLELGDSALYFCASSVDGANQPQHFGDGTRLSIL.

At least ten counts were recorded for this clonotype. The CDR3 DNA follows: TGTGCCAGCGGTCTACTCAGATCCAGCTATGGCTACACCTTC. Encoded protein: CASGLLRSSYGYTF. The rearrangement uses TRBV28 and TRBJ1-2; D unclear. CDR1 and CDR2 from the germline V gene are MDHEN and SYDVKM. The CDR3 is 14 amino acids. The germline V and J ends were trimmed by 8 bases and 4 bases, with 17 bases remaining between them.

Many counts were recorded for this clonotype. CDR3 sequence: CATSDGLGAGGTEAFF. The CDR3 coding sequence is TGTGCCACCAGTGATGGGTTGGGGGCCGGTGGGACTGAAGCTTTCTTT. The chain carries TRBV24-1 and TRBJ1-1; D perhaps matches TRBD1 (6 bases). V was trimmed by 3 bases and J by 5 bases, leaving 18 bases between them. CDR1 is KGHDR and CDR2 is SFDVKD in the germline V gene. The CDR3 length is 16 residues.

This clonotype was detected ten times or more. The chain employs TRBV4-2 and TRBJ2-3; the match to TRBD2 covers 9 bases. The CDR3 spans 16 residues. Germline V gene lookup returns CDR1 LGHNA and CDR2 YNFKEQ. The V segment lost 6 bases and the J segment 3 bases; nucleotides outside the gene matches: 10. The CDR3 sequence: CASRPSAGGRTDTQYF. DNA of the CDR3: TGTGCCAGCAGACCAAGTGCGGGGGGGCGAACAGATACGCAGTATTTT.

This clonotype was found many times. CDR3 DNA: TGCAGTGCTAGAGATGCAAATGAGGCGAGCCAGCAGTACTTC. Translated: CSARDANEASQQYF. The chain joins TRBV20-1 to TRBJ2-7, with D unresolved. This CDR3 region has 14 residues. Trimming took off 0 bases at V and 8 bases at J, with 17 bases between the two ends. CDR1 and CDR2 from the germline V gene are DFQATT and SNEGSKA (reference sequence).

This clonotype was detected many times. The chain combines TRBV29-1 with TRBJ1-1; no definite D call. This CDR3 is 11 amino acids long. Germline V CDR1 and CDR2: SQVTM, ANQGSEA. Trimming stripped 1 base from V and 4 bases from J, with 4 bases between. The CDR3 protein is CSVEVRTEAFF. The CDR3 DNA follows: TGCAGCGTTGAAGTCCGCACTGAAGCTTTCTTT.